The 26 T cell receptor beta chains reported below all come from one sample, sequenced in a study of T-cell memory formation after mild COVID-19. TCRdb re-called the 5' RACE reads through MiXCR, storing one row per CDR3 protein. The sample shows roughly 130,000 distinct CDR3 sequences, about 15% of them seen only once. Sequenced sample: PBMCs or a T cell subset sorted from them (not recorded which). The source of these receptors is an adult woman who had mild COVID-19 (a few samples of this study predate the infection). Cell type and time point are not known.

This chain connects TRBV12-3 or TRBV12-4 to TRBJ2-7, with 7 bases fitting TRBD2. V gave up 5 bases and J gave up 2 bases; unmatched junction bases: 9. This CDR3 spans 15 amino acids. This CDR3 is CASSPRGEGTYEQYF. The CDR3 DNA reads as TGTGCCAGCAGTCCCCGGGGGGAGGGAACCTACGAGCAGTACTTC.

The chain carries TRBV3-1 and TRBJ1-2, with D maybe TRBD1 (5 bases). Between the trimmed V and J ends, which lost 1 base and 5 bases, there was a span of 8 bases. Per germline, CDR1 LGHDT and CDR2 YNNKEL (reference sequence). The CDR3 consists of 13 residues. In nucleotides, the CDR3 is TGTGCCAGCAGCCAAGGTTCAGGGTATGGCTACACCTTC. Protein: CASSQGSGYGYTF.

This clonotype was observed a handful of times. This rearrangement joins TRBV11-3 to TRBJ2-1; 9 bases are a match to TRBD2. The V segment lost 6 bases and the J segment 9 bases; nucleotides outside the gene matches: 21. The CDR3 is 18 residues long. Per the germline V gene, CDR1 is SGHNT and CDR2 is YENEEA. The CDR3 is CASSRSALAGPTLSEQFF. CDR3 sequence (DNA): TGTGCCAGCAGTCGGTCGGCACTAGCGGGCCCCACATTGAGTGAGCAGTTCTTC.

The chain recombines TRBV28 with TRBJ2-2, with D hard to call. The CDR3 runs to 12 residues. Per germline, CDR1 MDHEN and CDR2 SYDVKM. V lost 2 bases and J 7 bases, leaving 5 bases between the germline ends. CDR3 coding DNA: TGTGCCAGCAGTTTAGAGGTCGGGGAGCTGTTTTTT. It specifies CASSLEVGELFF.

The V call is TRBV18, the J call TRBJ2-2; D is unclear. Germline V gene data show CDR1 as KGHSH and CDR2 as LQKENI. CDR3 length: 13 amino acids. V lost 1 base and J 7 bases, leaving 7 bases between the germline ends. The CDR3 DNA follows: TGTGCCAGCTCACCACGGGAACACGGGGAGCTGTTTTTT. Translated: CASSPREHGELFF.

The gene calls are TRBV4-2 and TRBJ2-2; D might be TRBD1 (6 bases). The germline V gene encodes CDR1 LGHNA and CDR2 YNFKEQ. The CDR3 length is 16 residues. The V end lost 2 bases, the J end lost 6 bases, and 16 bases lay between the germline ends. The DNA for the CDR3 is TGTGCCAGCAGCCAAACGTGGGACACCCAGGCCGGGGAGCTGTTTTTT. Encoded protein: CASSQTWDTQAGELFF.

In its sample, this clonotype was seen a few times. The rearrangement links TRBV4-3 to TRBJ2-1; TRBD2 is a possible D gene (6 bases). V lost 0 bases and J lost 4, with 7 bases in between. The V gene's germline CDR1 is LGHNA and CDR2 YSLEER. The CDR3 runs 14 residues. This chain's CDR3 is CASSQDGGYNEQFF. The DNA of the CDR3 is TGCGCCAGCAGCCAAGACGGGGGATACAATGAGCAGTTCTTC.

A few counts support this clonotype. The CDR3 bases are TGTGCCAGCAGTTTCAACACGGGGAGCAATCAGCCCCAGCATTTT. Protein: CASSFNTGSNQPQHF. The rearrangement joins TRBV6-2 or TRBV6-3 to TRBJ1-5; no clear D gene. The CDR3 length is 15 residues. Germline values: CDR1 MNHEY, CDR2 SVGEGT. Trimming removed 4 bases from V and 1 base from J, with 11 bases in between.

This clonotype was detected a few times. CDR3 sequence reads: CASRLGLAGGLGKDEQFF. In DNA form, the CDR3 reads TGTGCCAGCAGGCTAGGACTAGCGGGAGGCCTGGGGAAAGATGAGCAGTTCTTC. V usage is TRBV27 and J usage is TRBJ2-1; the match to TRBD2 covers 14 bases. Trimming at V came to 6 bases and at J to 8 bases, leaving 15 bases not matched to a gene. Per germline, CDR1 MNHEY and CDR2 SMNVEV (reference sequence). This CDR3 is built from 18 residues.

The V and J genes are TRBV5-1 and TRBJ2-3; the match to TRBD1 covers 8 bases. The germline CDR1 and CDR2 sequences are SGHRS and YFSETQ. V lost 4 bases to trimming and J lost 4 bases; unmatched junction nucleotides: 17. This CDR3 comprises 18 residues. CDR3 nucleotide sequence: TGCGCCAGCAGCCCTCGCTTGGATTTACAGGGGGAGTCAGATACGCAGTATTTT. It is translated as CASSPRLDLQGESDTQYF.

This clonotype was observed a handful of times. J is TRBJ1-1 and V is TRBV6-5; D possibly corresponds to TRBD1 (5 bases). Germline V gene data show CDR1 as MNHEY and CDR2 as SVGAGI. Trimming cost V 1 base and J 1 base, with 13 bases left between them. CDR3 length: 16 residues. This CDR3 is CASSYFPGRRNTEAFF. CDR3 DNA: TGTGCCAGCAGTTACTTCCCGGGACGCCGGAACACTGAAGCTTTCTTT.

The chain links TRBV7-9 to TRBJ2-7; TRBD1 is a possible D gene (6 bases). CDR1 SEHNR and CDR2 FQNEAQ come from the germline V gene (reference sequence). The V and J ends lost 1 base and 4 bases respectively, with 20 bases between them. The CDR3 sequence is 17 residues long. The CDR3, as DNA: TGTGCCAGCAGCTTAGGGGACCTCCGGGACACGTTTTACGAGCAGTACTTC. Protein: CASSLGDLRDTFYEQYF.

This clonotype was seen ten or more times. The rearrangement uses TRBV29-1 and TRBJ2-3; TRBD2 matches 9 bases. The CDR3 extends over 17 amino acids. V was clipped by 0 bases and J by 3 bases; unmatched bases: 10. CDR1 SQVTM and CDR2 ANQGSEA come from the germline V gene. The CDR3 coding sequence is TGCAGCGTTGAAGATCTCGCGGCGGCGGGAGGGACAGATACGCAGTATTTT. The encoded protein is CSVEDLAAAGGTDTQYF.

The chain combines TRBV12-3 or TRBV12-4 with TRBJ1-5; 7 nucleotides match TRBD1. With V trimmed by 1 base and J by 6 bases, 9 bases remained unmatched. The CDR3 is 16 amino acids. CDR3 sequence (DNA): TGTGCCAGCAGTTTAGGTGGGAACAGGGGATCTCAGCCCCAGCATTTT. This gives the protein CASSLGGNRGSQPQHF.

The chain combines TRBV4-1 with TRBJ2-3; D is perhaps TRBD2 (7 bases). The germline V gene has CDR1 MGHRA and CDR2 YSYEKL. Trimming pared 3 bases from V and 0 bases from J, leaving 19 bases between. The length of the CDR3 is 18 residues. CDR3 sequence (DNA): TGCGCCAGCAGCCAGCCCCTCACGGGGGGCTCTAGCACAGATACGCAGTATTTT. Protein sequence: CASSQPLTGGSSTDTQYF.

The rearrangement links TRBV9 to TRBJ2-2; D is ambiguous. Germline lookup yields CDR1 SGDLS and CDR2 YYNGEE. V was clipped by 0 bases and J by 3 bases, with 9 bases between them. There are 15 residues in the CDR3. In DNA, the CDR3 is TGTGCCAGCAGCGTAGGCGTGACGTACACCGGGGAGCTGTTTTTT. Translated: CASSVGVTYTGELFF.

The table lists this clonotype with a few counts. The chain joins TRBV5-1 to TRBJ2-1, with a weak D call TRBD2 (5 bases). The V gene lost 4 bases and the J gene lost 4 bases, with 9 bases spanning the gap. CDR3 size: 13 residues. Germline assignment: CDR1 SGHRS and CDR2 YFSETQ. CDR3 amino acids: CASSDPGYNEQFF. The CDR3 nucleotides read TGCGCCAGCAGCGACCCGGGGTACAATGAGCAGTTCTTC.

In its sample, this clonotype was seen a few times. This chain joins TRBV12-3 or TRBV12-4 and TRBJ1-1; the D gene is possibly TRBD1 (6 bases). V was pared by 7 bases and J by 5 bases, with 17 bases between. The CDR3 is 14 amino acids. The CDR3 region is CASNVGGAGTEAFF. DNA of the CDR3: TGTGCCAGCAACGTCGGGGGCGCGGGGACTGAAGCTTTCTTT.

At least ten counts were recorded for this clonotype. The rearrangement uses TRBV10-3 and TRBJ2-5; D remains unclear. The V gene's germline CDR1 is ENHRY and CDR2 SYGVKD. The CDR3 is 11 amino acids. V lost 2 bases and J 4 bases, leaving 2 bases between the germline ends. The CDR3 loop reads CAISERETQYF. Written as DNA, the CDR3 is TGTGCCATCAGTGAGCGAGAGACCCAGTACTTC.

V usage is TRBV6-5 and J usage is TRBJ1-4; possible D gene TRBD1, 5 bases. The CDR3 is 15 amino acids. Germline V gives CDR1 MNHEY, CDR2 SVGAGI. V lost 2 bases to trimming and J lost 7 bases, with 14 bases between them. The CDR3, as DNA: TGTGCCAGCAGTTACATGCAGGGAAAGGGTGAAAAACTGTTTTTT. Its translation: CASSYMQGKGEKLFF.

For this clonotype: A much larger clone lies one base from this, so it may be a read error. This rearrangement joins TRBV5-1 to TRBJ2-3, with D possibly TRBD1 on 5 matching bases. Germline CDR1 reads SGHRS; CDR2 reads YFSETQ. The CDR3 is 15 residues long. V lost 4 bases and J lost 0, with 12 bases in between. In nucleotides, the CDR3 is TGCGCCAGCAGCACCGGACATGTAAGCACAGATACGCAGTATTTT. Its protein is CASSTGHVSTDTQYF.

This chain links TRBV4-1 with TRBJ2-1; 8 nucleotides agree with TRBD1. This CDR3 contains 20 residues. The germline CDR1 and CDR2 sequences are MGHRA and YSYEKL. V shed 0 bases, J shed 5 bases, and the junction held 18 bases outside the gene matches. CDR3 DNA: TGCGCCAGCAGCCAAGATCAGCCGGGACAGGCGATTCGGGCGCACAATGAGCAGTTCTTC. It codes for CASSQDQPGQAIRAHNEQFF.

This clonotype was counted a few times. V gene TRBV20-1 combines with J gene TRBJ2-5; D is ambiguous. The germline V gene has CDR1 DFQATT and CDR2 SNEGSKA (reference sequence). Trimming pared 0 bases from V and 2 bases from J, leaving 7 bases between. CDR3 size: 13 residues. CDR3 amino acids: CSARDPQQETQYF. In DNA form, the CDR3 reads TGCAGTGCTAGAGATCCACAGCAAGAGACCCAGTACTTC.

The chain uses TRBV7-9 and TRBJ2-1, with 7 bases matching TRBD2. The CDR3 is 20 amino acids. Germline-derived CDR1 and CDR2 are SEHNR and FQNEAQ (reference sequence). V lost 5 bases and J lost 3; bases outside the gene matches: 22. CDR3 sequence (DNA): TGTGCCAGCAGCCCACCCGGATCCAGGAGCCAGGGAGGGAACTACAATGAGCAGTTCTTC. Translation gives CASSPPGSRSQGGNYNEQFF.

This clonotype was observed a few times. This chain uses TRBV7-9 with TRBJ2-1, with TRBD2 as a possible D gene (5 bases). Germline CDR1 and CDR2: SEHNR and FQNEAQ (reference sequence). The CDR3 is 15 amino acids. V was clipped by 0 bases and J by 4 bases, with 10 bases between them. The CDR3 DNA sequence: TGTGCCAGCAGCTTAGCCCATAGCGCGTACAATGAGCAGTTCTTC. It yields the protein CASSLAHSAYNEQFF.

CDR3 DNA: TGTGCCAGCGCGGTCTTGGGAGACGGCTACGAGCAGTACTTC. This translates into CASAVLGDGYEQYF. This sequence joins TRBV6-6 and TRBJ2-7; D may be TRBD2 (5 bases). Germline values: CDR1 MNHNY, CDR2 SVGAGI (reference sequence). The CDR3 spans 14 residues. Trimming cost V 8 bases and J 3 bases, with 17 bases left between them.